This entry lists 4 T cell receptor beta chains sequenced from one sample in a study of T cells in localized non-small cell lung cancer. Only in-frame clones appear in the TCRdb table, and some are missing; sequencing was by immunoSEQ multiplex PCR. The data show more than 1,000 clones, roughly 21% seen once. The input for sequencing was normal lung tissue next to the tumor, taken before any cancer treatment. The receptors originated from a female donor older than 55 with stage I squamous cell lung carcinoma.

This chain's CDR3 is CAWSVIPRGEQYF. The CDR3 nucleotides read TGTGCCTGGAGTGTGATCCCCAGGGGCGAGCAGTACTTC. The rearrangement uses TRBV30 and TRBJ2-7; the D gene is possibly TRBD1 (6 bases). From germline, CDR1 is GTSNPN and CDR2 SVGIG (reference sequence). There are 13 residues in the CDR3. V was pared by 0 bases and J by 6 bases, with 12 bases between.

A few counts support this clone. In DNA, the CDR3 is TGTGCCAGCAGCCCCCGTCATACGGGTAAGGCAGATACGCAGTATTTT. Amino acids: CASSPRHTGKADTQYF. The chain joins TRBV7-4 to TRBJ2-3; D call uncertain. Germline V gene data show CDR1 as SGHVT and CDR2 as SQSDAQ. The V end lost 5 bases, the J end lost 4 bases, and 19 bases lay between the germline ends. The CDR3 contains 16 residues.

This clone has only a few counts. V and J are TRBV9 and TRBJ1-1, with D unresolved. With 3 bases removed from V and 1 base from J, the gap between germline ends came to 10 bases. Looked up from germline, CDR1 is SGDLS and CDR2 is YYNGEE. The CDR3 extends over 14 amino acids. CDR3 in amino acids: CASSAGGGNTEAFF. CDR3 bases: TGTGCCAGCAGCGCGGGCGGCGGGAACACTGAAGCTTTCTTT.

The chain is built from TRBV19 and TRBJ2-5; D is perhaps TRBD2 (5 bases). The V and J ends lost 5 bases and 2 bases respectively, with 15 bases between them. Germline V gene data show CDR1 as LNHDA and CDR2 as SQIVND (reference sequence). The CDR3 is made up of 15 amino acids. CDR3 residues: CASSRPGSPQETQYF. DNA for the CDR3: TGTGCCAGTAGTCGGCCGGGGTCCCCTCAAGAGACCCAGTACTTC.